These T cell receptor beta chains were read from a single sample in a study of cytomegalovirus exposure and HLA in healthy donors. Here immunoSEQ multiplex PCR was the method, and the copy in TCRdb shows in-frame clones only, minus some. The data show some 140,000 clones, with 73% seen just once and around 1.2% held by the top ten. What was sequenced was PBMCs. Receptors originate from a woman in her forties in good health and CMV-seronegative. Each CDR3 is given with its conserved first and last residue. D genes are given only for firm matches. Rows may omit the clone size; those that give it use once, few, many or a size class.

J,V,size,D,CDR3,DNA
TRBJ2-3,TRBV9,NA,TRBD2,CASSVALAGGPTDTQYF,TGTGCCAGCAGCGTAGCGTTAGCGGGGGGGCCAACAGATACGCAGTATTTT
TRBJ1-5,TRBV2,NA,TRBD1,CAGGTVSNQPQHF,TGTGCCGGTGGGACAGTCAGCAATCAGCCCCAGCATTTT
TRBJ2-6,TRBV6-1,NA,NA,CASSDPTGLLSGANVLTF,TGTGCCAGCAGTGACCCCACAGGGCTACTCTCTGGGGCCAACGTCCTGACTTTC
TRBJ2-1,TRBV29-1,few,NA,CSVEVGSASGGEQFF,TGCAGCGTTGAAGTGGGGAGTGCCTCGGGCGGTGAGCAGTTCTTC
TRBJ1-2,TRBV6-5,once,NA,CASSSTRQFYGYTF,TGTGCCAGCAGCAGCACCAGACAGTTCTATGGCTACACCTTC
TRBJ1-4,TRBV27,NA,NA,CASTPMAGNNEKLFF,TGTGCCAGCACCCCGATGGCGGGCAATAATGAAAAACTGTTTTTT
TRBJ2-7,TRBV7-8,few,TRBD2,CASSSTEGSGGTLGYEQYF,TGTGCCAGCAGCTCAACCGAGGGGAGCGGGGGAACCCTCGGGTATGAGCAGTACTTC
TRBJ2-1,TRBV6-5,once,TRBD2,CASSSQRGGYNEQFF,TGTGCCAGCAGTTCCCAGCGGGGGGGATACAATGAGCAGTTCTTC
TRBJ2-7,TRBV6-5,NA,TRBD1,CASSYGQDPYEQYF,TGTGCCAGCAGTTACGGACAGGACCCCTACGAGCAGTACTTC
TRBJ1-2,TRBV4-1,NA,NA,CASSHGRTDPGYTF,TGCGCCAGCAGCCACGGAAGGACAGATCCGGGCTACACCTTC
TRBJ1-6,TRBV7-9,NA,NA,CASSLAAGTYDSPLHF,TGTGCCAGCAGCTTAGCGGCGGGTACCTATGATTCACCCCTCCACTTT
TRBJ2-2,TRBV5-4,NA,TRBD2,CASSQAGGANTGELFF,TGTGCCAGCAGCCAAGCGGGGGGAGCGAACACCGGGGAGCTGTTTTTT
TRBJ2-3,TRBV9,NA,NA,CASSAPWEDLGTDTQYF,TGTGCCAGCAGCGCCCCCTGGGAGGACTTGGGCACAGATACGCAGTATTTT
TRBJ1-1,TRBV18,NA,NA,CASSPQGNTEAFF,TGTGCCAGCTCACCCCAGGGTAACACTGAAGCTTTCTTT
TRBJ2-3,TRBV7-2,NA,TRBD2,CASSFLAGHTDTQYF,TGTGCCAGCAGCTTTCTAGCGGGTCACACAGATACGCAGTATTTT
TRBJ2-5,TRBV2,NA,TRBD2,CASRALTSGGRETQYF,TGTGCCAGCAGGGCCTTGACTAGCGGGGGGCGGGAGACCCAGTACTTC
TRBJ2-2,TRBV5-1,NA,TRBD2,CASSLAEGSGGASGELFF,TGCGCCAGCAGCTTGGCCGAGGGCAGCGGGGGGGCCTCCGGGGAGCTGTTTTTT
TRBJ2-3,TRBV6-6,NA,NA,CASSDWGATDTQYF,TGTGCCAGCAGTGACTGGGGAGCCACAGATACGCAGTATTTT
TRBJ1-1,TRBV29-1,NA,NA,CSVDLRTEAFF,TGCAGCGTTGATCTCAGAACTGAAGCTTTCTTT
TRBJ1-3,TRBV6-5,NA,NA,CASSYSTPGSGNTIYF,TGTGCCAGCAGTTACTCTACCCCAGGCTCTGGAAACACCATATATTTT
TRBJ1-2,TRBV6-1,few,TRBD1,CASRGQARNYGYTF,TGTGCCAGCAGAGGACAGGCGAGAAACTATGGCTACACCTTC
TRBJ2-1,TRBV6-1,NA,TRBD1,CASRQGDNEQFF,TGTGCCAGTCGACAGGGGGACAATGAGCAGTTCTTC
TRBJ2-2,TRBV7-3,NA,TRBD1,CASSFGQGTGELFF,TGTGCCAGCAGCTTTGGACAGGGGACCGGGGAGCTGTTTTTT